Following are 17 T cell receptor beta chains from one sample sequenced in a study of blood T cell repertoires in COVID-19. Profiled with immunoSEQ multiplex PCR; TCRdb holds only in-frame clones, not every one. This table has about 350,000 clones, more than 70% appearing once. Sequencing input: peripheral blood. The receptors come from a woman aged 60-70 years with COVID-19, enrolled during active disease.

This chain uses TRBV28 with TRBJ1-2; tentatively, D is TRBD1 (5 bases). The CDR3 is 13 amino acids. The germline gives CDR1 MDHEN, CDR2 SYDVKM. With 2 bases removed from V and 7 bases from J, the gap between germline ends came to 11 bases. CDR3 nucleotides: TGTGCCAGCAGTTTACTGGGAGGGGTTGGCTACACCTTC. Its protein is CASSLLGGVGYTF.

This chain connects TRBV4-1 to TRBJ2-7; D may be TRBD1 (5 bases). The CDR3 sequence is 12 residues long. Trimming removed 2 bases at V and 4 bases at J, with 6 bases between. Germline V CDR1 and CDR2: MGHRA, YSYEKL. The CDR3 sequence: CASSQQGYEQYF. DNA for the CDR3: TGCGCCAGCAGCCAACAGGGATACGAGCAGTACTTC.

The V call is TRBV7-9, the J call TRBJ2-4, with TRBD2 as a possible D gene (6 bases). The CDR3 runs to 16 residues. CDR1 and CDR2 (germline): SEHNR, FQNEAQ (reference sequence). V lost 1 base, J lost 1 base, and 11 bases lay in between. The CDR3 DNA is TGTGCCAGCAGCTTAGATACGGGGAGGGCCAAAAACATTCAGTACTTC. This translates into CASSLDTGRAKNIQYF.

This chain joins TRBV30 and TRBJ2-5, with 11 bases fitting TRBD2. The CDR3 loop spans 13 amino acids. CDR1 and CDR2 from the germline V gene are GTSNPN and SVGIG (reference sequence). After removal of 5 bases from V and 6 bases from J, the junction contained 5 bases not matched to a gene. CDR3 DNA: TGTGCCTGGGATAGCGGGGGGGCACAGACCCAGTACTTC. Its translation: CAWDSGGAQTQYF.

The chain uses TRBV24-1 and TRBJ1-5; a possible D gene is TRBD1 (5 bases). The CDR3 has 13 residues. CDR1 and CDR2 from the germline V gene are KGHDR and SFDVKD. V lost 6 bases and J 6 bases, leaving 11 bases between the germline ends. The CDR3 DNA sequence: TGTGCCACCAGTCAAGGGAGGGGTCAGCCCCAGCATTTT. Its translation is CATSQGRGQPQHF.

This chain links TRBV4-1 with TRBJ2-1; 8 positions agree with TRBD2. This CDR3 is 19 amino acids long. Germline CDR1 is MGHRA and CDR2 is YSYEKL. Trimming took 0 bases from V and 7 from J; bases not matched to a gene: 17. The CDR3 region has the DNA TGCGCCAGCAGCCAAGATCATTGGCGGGGGGCCTTCTTTCCTAATGAGCAGTTCTTC. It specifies CASSQDHWRGAFFPNEQFF.

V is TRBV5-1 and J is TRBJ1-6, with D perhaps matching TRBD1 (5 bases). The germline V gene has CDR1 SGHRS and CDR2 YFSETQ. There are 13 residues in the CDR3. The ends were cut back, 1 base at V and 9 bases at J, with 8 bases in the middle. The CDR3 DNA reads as TGCGCCAGCAGCTTGTCAGGGTTTTCACCCCTCCACTTT. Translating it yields CASSLSGFSPLHF.

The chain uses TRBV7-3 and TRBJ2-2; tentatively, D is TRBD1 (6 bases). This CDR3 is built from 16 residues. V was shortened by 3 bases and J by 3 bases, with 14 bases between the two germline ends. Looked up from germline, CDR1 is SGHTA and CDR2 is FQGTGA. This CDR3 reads CASSFWGPGHTGELFF. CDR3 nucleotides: TGTGCCAGCAGCTTTTGGGGGCCCGGCCACACCGGGGAGCTGTTTTTT.

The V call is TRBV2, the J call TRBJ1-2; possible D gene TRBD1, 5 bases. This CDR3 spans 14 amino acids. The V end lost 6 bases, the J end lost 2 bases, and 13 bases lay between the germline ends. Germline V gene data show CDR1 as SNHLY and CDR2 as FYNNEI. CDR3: CASRGDSINYGYTF. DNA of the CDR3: TGTGCCAGCAGGGGCGACAGCATAAACTATGGCTACACCTTC.

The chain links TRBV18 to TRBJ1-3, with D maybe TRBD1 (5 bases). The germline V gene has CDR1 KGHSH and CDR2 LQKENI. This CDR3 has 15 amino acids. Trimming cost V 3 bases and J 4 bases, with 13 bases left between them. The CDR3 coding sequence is TGTGCCAGCTCACCGATGGGGGGTTCAGGAAACACCATATATTTT. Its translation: CASSPMGGSGNTIYF. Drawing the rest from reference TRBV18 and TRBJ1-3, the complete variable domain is NAGVMQNPRHLVRRRGQEARLRCSPMKGHSHVYWYRQLPEEGLKFMVYLQKENIIDESGMPKERFSAEFPKEGPSILRIQQVVRGDSAAYFCASSPMGGSGNTIYFGEGSWLTVV.

CDR3 sequence: CASSLGGWRAGNTIYF. Written as DNA, the CDR3 is TGTGCCAGCAGCTTGGGGGGTTGGCGAGCTGGAAACACCATATATTTT. This chain joins TRBV11-3 and TRBJ1-3, with D possibly being TRBD1 (5 bases). The CDR3 is made up of 16 amino acids. CDR1 is SGHNT and CDR2 is YENEEA in the germline V gene. Deletions cut 3 bases from V and 2 bases from J, with 14 bases between.

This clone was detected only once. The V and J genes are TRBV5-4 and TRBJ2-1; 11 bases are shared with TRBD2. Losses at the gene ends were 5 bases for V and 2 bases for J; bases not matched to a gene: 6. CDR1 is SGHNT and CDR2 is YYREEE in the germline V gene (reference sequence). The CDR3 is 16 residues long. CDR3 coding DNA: TGTGCCAGCAGTTTTCGTAGCGGGGGGGCCTACAATGAGCAGTTCTTC. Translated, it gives CASSFRSGGAYNEQFF.

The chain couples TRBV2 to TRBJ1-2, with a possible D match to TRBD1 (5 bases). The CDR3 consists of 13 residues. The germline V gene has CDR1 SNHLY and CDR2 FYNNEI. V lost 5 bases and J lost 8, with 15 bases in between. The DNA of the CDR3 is TGTGCCAGCAGTCCCCAGGGCCTACGGGGCTACACCTTC. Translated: CASSPQGLRGYTF.

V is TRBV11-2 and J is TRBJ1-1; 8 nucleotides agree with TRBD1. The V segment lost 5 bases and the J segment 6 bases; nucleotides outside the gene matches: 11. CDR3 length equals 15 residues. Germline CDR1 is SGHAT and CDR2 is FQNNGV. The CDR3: CASSLDRGFWAEAFF. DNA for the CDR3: TGTGCCAGCAGCCTCGACAGGGGTTTTTGGGCTGAAGCTTTCTTT.

The CDR3 DNA is TGTGCCACCAGTGAGTTGACAGGGTCTGGAAACACCATATATTTT. It is translated as CATSELTGSGNTIYF. The chain links TRBV24-1 to TRBJ1-3; 7 bases line up with TRBD1. Germline trimming cut 4 bases from V and 1 base from J; bases unmatched to any gene: 3. The CDR3 consists of 15 residues. The germline CDR1 and CDR2 sequences are KGHDR and SFDVKD.

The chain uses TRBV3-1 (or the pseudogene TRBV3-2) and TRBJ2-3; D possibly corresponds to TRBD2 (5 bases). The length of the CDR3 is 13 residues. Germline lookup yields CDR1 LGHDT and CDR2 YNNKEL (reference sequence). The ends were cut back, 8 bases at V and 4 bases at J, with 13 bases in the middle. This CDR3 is CASGPLGADTQYF. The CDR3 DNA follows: TGTGCCAGCGGCCCCCTCGGGGCAGATACGCAGTATTTT.

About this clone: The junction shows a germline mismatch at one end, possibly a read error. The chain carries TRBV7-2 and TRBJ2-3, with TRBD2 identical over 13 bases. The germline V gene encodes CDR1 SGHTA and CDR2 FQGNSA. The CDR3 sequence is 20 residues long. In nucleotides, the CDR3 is TGTGCCAGCAGCCTAGCGACCAGTTTAGGGACTAGCGGGGGCACAGATACGCAGTATTTT. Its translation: CASSLATSLGTSGGTDTQYF.